These 8 T cell receptor beta chains share one sample of origin, sequenced in a study of blood T cell repertoires in COVID-19. TCRdb's copy holds only in-frame clones and misses some; the assay was immunoSEQ multiplex PCR. The data hold 60,000 to 85,000 clones, with more than 85% observed a single time. The material sequenced was peripheral blood. The receptors originated from a man aged 35 to 55 with COVID-19, enrolled during active disease.

This chain connects TRBV9 to TRBJ2-3; unclear D gene. This CDR3 spans 14 amino acids. The V gene lost 6 bases and the J gene lost 2 bases, with 13 bases spanning the gap. Germline lookup yields CDR1 SGDLS and CDR2 YYNGEE. The CDR3 coding sequence is TGTGCCAGCACCTCTCGGGTAAACACAGATACGCAGTATTTT. Residues: CASTSRVNTDTQYF. The full variable domain, in which reference TRBV9 and TRBJ2-3 provide the parts outside the CDR3, is DSGVTQTPKHLITATGQRVTLRCSPRSGDLSVYWYQQSLDQGLQFLIQYYNGEERAKGNILERFSAQQFPDLHSELNLSSLELGDSALYFCASTSRVNTDTQYFGPGTRLTVL.

This chain joins TRBV30 and TRBJ1-2; D may be TRBD1 (6 bases). Germline lookup yields CDR1 GTSNPN and CDR2 SVGIG (reference sequence). Trimming pared 2 bases from V and 8 bases from J, leaving 15 bases between. The CDR3 totals 13 residues. The CDR3 loop is CAWSIQGSGGYTF. The CDR3 DNA sequence: TGTGCCTGGAGTATCCAGGGGTCGGGCGGCTACACCTTC.

The CDR3 spells CASRPGGRTEAFF. In DNA form, the CDR3 reads TGTGCCAGCAGGCCAGGGGGACGCACTGAAGCTTTCTTT. The V and J genes are TRBV12-3 or TRBV12-4 and TRBJ1-1, with 7 bases aligning to TRBD1. The CDR3 contains 13 residues. Unmatched junction bases numbered 5, after V lost 6 bases and J lost 4 bases.

V and J are TRBV29-1 and TRBJ1-2; D remains unclear. The CDR3 length is 14 residues. Germline CDR1 SQVTM, CDR2 ANQGSEA. V lost 1 base to trimming and J lost 9 bases, with 18 bases between them. In nucleotides, the CDR3 is TGCAGCGTTGAAGGCGGTTCGCTTGTAAGGAGCTACACCTTC. Translated: CSVEGGSLVRSYTF.

In its sample, this clone was seen once. The gene calls are TRBV30 and TRBJ2-7; 7 nucleotides match TRBD1. CDR3 length: 11 residues. Germline CDR1 GTSNPN, CDR2 SVGIG (reference sequence). As DNA, the CDR3 is TGTGCAGCCGGGACAGTCTACGAGCAGTACTTC. The encoded protein is CAAGTVYEQYF.

This sequence joins TRBV6-4 and TRBJ2-2; D is ambiguous. V was shortened by 5 bases and J by 6 bases, with 13 bases between the two germline ends. This CDR3 has 14 amino acids. Per germline, CDR1 MRHNA and CDR2 SNTAGT. The CDR3 DNA is TGTGCCAGCAGTCGAGATCAGGTCCCCGGGGAGCTGTTTTTT. Protein: CASSRDQVPGELFF.

This chain joins TRBV30 and TRBJ1-5; D possibly corresponds to TRBD1 (6 bases). The germline V gene encodes CDR1 GTSNPN and CDR2 SVGIG (reference sequence). The length of the CDR3 is 13 residues. V gave up 1 base and J gave up 5 bases, with 9 bases separating them. CDR3 coding DNA: TGTGCCTGGAGTGGCAGGGGCGATCAGCCCCAGCATTTT. Translated, it gives CAWSGRGDQPQHF.

The chain is built from TRBV6-4 and TRBJ1-2; perhaps TRBD1 as D (6 bases). Trimming took off 4 bases at V and 4 bases at J, with 19 bases between the two ends. This CDR3 contains 16 residues. Germline assignment: CDR1 MRHNA and CDR2 SNTAGT. In DNA, the CDR3 is TGTGCCAGCAGTGCCTCCGGGGGGCCCTTATCCTATGGCTACACCTTC. Amino acid sequence: CASSASGGPLSYGYTF.